The following is a T cell receptor beta chain sequence with its context. The antigen remains unidentified. Germline CDR1 is GTSNPN and CDR2 is SVGIG (reference sequence). There are 12 residues in the CDR3. V was cut by 2 bases and J by 10 bases, with 14 bases left in between. Arm-PCR of CDR3 regions and iRepertoire HTBI primers were used to build TCR beta libraries. In the original processing: Detected in the samples were over 55 TRBV and under 15 TRBJ segments. Each CDR3 protein gets one entry after TCRdb re-called the multiplex PCR reads with MiXCR. TCRdb assigned the V and J calls; the authors' analysis was not used. The sample gives 350,000 to 450,000 distinct CDR3 sequences, around 23% of which show up once; 25% to 35% is in the top ten. The sample belongs to a study of regulatory T cells in long-lasting Graves disease. The time point was: persistent/refractory GD, antithyroid drugs over 5 years with positive TRAb. PBMC-extracted RNA yielded the TCR library.

General study results and limits: Possibly, accuracy suffered from the small sample size. TRBV28, TRBJ1-2 and TRBJ2-5 emerged as the favored segments in persistent disease. Compared with new cases, persistent Graves' patients showed reduced TCR diversity.

The input for sequencing was peripheral blood mononuclear cells (PBMCs), taken when the disease was refractory, from a patient treated with antithyroid drugs. This chain joins TRBV30 and TRBJ2-5; perhaps TRBD2 as D (5 bases). This receptor was obtained from a woman aged 40 to 49 with Graves disease. The CDR3 DNA reads as TGTGCCTGGAGTCGGGAATCAAAAGACCAGTACTTC. Protein product: CAWSRESKDQYF.